The TCR beta chain described here comes from a study of cytomegalovirus exposure and HLA in healthy donors. Germline CDR1 SGHRS, CDR2 YFSETQ. J was trimmed by 4 bases and V by 4 bases; bases with no gene match: 9. CDR3 length: 16 residues. Sequenced by immunoSEQ multiplex PCR; TCRdb stores in-frame clones only, minus some. The data show approximately 170,000 clones, around four fifths seen once. This clonotype originated in a man aged 30-40 years in good health and CMV-seropositive. The chain recombines TRBV5-1 with TRBJ2-3; 10 bases line up with TRBD2. Specimen: PBMCs. CDR3 DNA sequence: TGCGCCAGCAGCCCATCCAGCGGGGGGGCACCAGATACGCAGTATTTT. This gives the protein CASSPSSGGAPDTQYF.